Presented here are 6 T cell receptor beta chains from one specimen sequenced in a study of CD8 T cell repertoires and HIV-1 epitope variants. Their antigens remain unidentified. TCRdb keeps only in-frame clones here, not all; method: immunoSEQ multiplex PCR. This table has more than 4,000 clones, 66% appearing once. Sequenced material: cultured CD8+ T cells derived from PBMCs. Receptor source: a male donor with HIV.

Here the CDR3 DNA reads TGCGCCAGCAGCCAAGTGGGACTAGGTACGCAGTATTTT. Translating gives CASSQVGLGTQYF. The chain links TRBV4-1 to TRBJ2-3, with TRBD2 identical over 8 bases. Germline CDR1 reads MGHRA; CDR2 reads YSYEKL. Germline trimming cut 1 base from V and 8 bases from J; bases unmatched to any gene: 2. The length of the CDR3 is 13 residues.

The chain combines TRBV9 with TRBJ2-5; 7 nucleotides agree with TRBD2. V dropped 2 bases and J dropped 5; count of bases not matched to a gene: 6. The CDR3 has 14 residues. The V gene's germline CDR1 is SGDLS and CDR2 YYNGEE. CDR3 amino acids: CASSVGGGVETQYF. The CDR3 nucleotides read TGTGCCAGCAGCGTGGGCGGGGGAGTGGAGACCCAGTACTTC.

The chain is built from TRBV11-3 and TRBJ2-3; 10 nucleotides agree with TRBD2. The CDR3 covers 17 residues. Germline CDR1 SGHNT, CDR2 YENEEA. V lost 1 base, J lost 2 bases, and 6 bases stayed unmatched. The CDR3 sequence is CASSLGVAGGVTDTQYF. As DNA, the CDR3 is TGTGCCAGCAGCTTAGGGGTAGCGGGGGGTGTCACAGATACGCAGTATTTT.

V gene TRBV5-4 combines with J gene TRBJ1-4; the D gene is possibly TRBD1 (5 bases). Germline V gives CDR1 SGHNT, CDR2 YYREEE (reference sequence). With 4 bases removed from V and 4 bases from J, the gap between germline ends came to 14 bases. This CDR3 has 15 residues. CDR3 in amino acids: CASSPGDGGNEKLFF. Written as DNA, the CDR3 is TGTGCCAGCAGCCCGGGGGACGGGGGTAATGAAAAACTGTTTTTT.

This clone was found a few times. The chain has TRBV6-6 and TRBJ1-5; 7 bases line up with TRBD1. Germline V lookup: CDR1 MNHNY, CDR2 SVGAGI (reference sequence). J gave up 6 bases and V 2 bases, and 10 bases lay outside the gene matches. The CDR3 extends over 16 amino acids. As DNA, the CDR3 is TGTGCCAGCAGTTACGGGAACAGGGGACGAGTTCAGCCCCAGCATTTT. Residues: CASSYGNRGRVQPQHF.

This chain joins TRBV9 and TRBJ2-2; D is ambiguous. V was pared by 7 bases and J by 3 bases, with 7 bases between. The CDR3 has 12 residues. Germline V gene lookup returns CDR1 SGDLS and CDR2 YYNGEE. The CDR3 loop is CASGQDTGELFF. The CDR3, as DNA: TGTGCCAGCGGCCAAGACACCGGGGAGCTGTTTTTT.